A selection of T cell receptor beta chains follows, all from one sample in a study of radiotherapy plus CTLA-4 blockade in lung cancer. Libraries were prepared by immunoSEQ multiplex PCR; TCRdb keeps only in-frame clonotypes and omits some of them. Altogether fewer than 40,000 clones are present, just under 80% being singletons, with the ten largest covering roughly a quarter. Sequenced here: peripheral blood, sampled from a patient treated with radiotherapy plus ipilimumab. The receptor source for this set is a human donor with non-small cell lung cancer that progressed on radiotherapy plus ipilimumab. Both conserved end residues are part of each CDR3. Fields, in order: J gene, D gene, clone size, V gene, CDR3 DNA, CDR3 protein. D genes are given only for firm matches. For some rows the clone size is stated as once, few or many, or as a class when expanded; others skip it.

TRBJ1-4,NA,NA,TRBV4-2,TGTGCCAGCAGCCAAGGCGGGGGAGCGACTAATGAAAAACTGTTTTTT,CASSQGGGATNEKLFF
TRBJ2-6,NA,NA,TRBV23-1,TGCGCCAGCAGTCAAATCGAACAGTTCTCTGGGGCCAACGTCCTGACTTTC,CASSQIEQFSGANVLTF
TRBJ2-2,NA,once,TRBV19,TGTGCCAGTAGTATGGCAGGGAACACCGGGGAGCTGTTTTTT,CASSMAGNTGELFF
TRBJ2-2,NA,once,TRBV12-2,TGTGCAAGTCGCTCCACTCGCGGACTCCGAGGAAGGACCGGGGAGCTGTTTTTT,CASRSTRGLRGRTGELFF
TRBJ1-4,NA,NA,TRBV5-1,TGCGCCAGCAGCTTGAGGACAGCTAATGAAAAACTGTTTTTT,CASSLRTANEKLFF
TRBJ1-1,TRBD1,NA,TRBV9,TGTGCCAGCAGCGCGTTAGGGACAGGGGTGAACACTGAAGCTTTCTTT,CASSALGTGVNTEAFF
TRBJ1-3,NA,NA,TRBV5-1,TGCGCCAGCAGCTTGGGGACAGACCTTGTTGGAAACACCATATATTTT,CASSLGTDLVGNTIYF
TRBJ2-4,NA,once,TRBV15,TGTGCCACCAGCAGACCGACCCCGGGAGCCAAAAACATTCAGTACTTC,CATSRPTPGAKNIQYF
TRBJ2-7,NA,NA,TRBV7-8,TGTGCCAGCATCCCAGGGGCTCAAACCTACGAGCAGTACTTC,CASIPGAQTYEQYF
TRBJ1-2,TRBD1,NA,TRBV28,TGTGCCAGCAGTTTAGGGGAGGGGACAGGGTCAGGCTACACCTTC,CASSLGEGTGSGYTF
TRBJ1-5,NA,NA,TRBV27,TGTGCCAGCACTTCCGGGGATCAGCCCCAGCATTTT,CASTSGDQPQHF
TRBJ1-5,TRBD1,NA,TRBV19,TGTGCCAGTAGTCGGGTAGGGGGCAGCAATCAGCCCCAGCATTTT,CASSRVGGSNQPQHF
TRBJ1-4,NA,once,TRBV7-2,TGTGCCAGCAGCCAAGGGACTGGGAAACTGTTTTTT,CASSQGTGKLFF
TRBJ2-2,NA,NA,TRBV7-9,TGTGCCAGCAGCTGGACAAGAACCGGGGAGCTGTTTTTT,CASSWTRTGELFF
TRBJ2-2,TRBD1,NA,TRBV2,TGTGCCAGCAGCCTTGGACAGGGGAGGGCCGGGGAGCTGTTTTTT,CASSLGQGRAGELFF
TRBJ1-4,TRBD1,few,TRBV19,TGTGCCAGTAGACTTGGACAGGGAAATGAAAAACTGTTTTTT,CASRLGQGNEKLFF
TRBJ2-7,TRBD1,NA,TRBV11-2,TGTGCCAGCAGCACCGGGACAGGGGGCCTCGAGCAGTACTTC,CASSTGTGGLEQYF
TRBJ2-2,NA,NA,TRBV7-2,TGTGCCAGCAGCTTCTCCCGGGACACCACCGGGGAGCTGTTTTTT,CASSFSRDTTGELFF
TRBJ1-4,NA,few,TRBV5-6,TGTGCCAGCAGCTTGGAGGGGCTTGATGAAAAACTGTTTTTT,CASSLEGLDEKLFF
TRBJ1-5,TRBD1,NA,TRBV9,TGTGCCAGCAGCGTAGGCGGGACAGGGTTCCGCAATCAGCCCCAGCATTTT,CASSVGGTGFRNQPQHF
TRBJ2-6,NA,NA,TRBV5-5,TGTGCCAGCAGCCGGGTCCACTTTATCGATGGGGCCAACGTCCTGACTTTC,CASSRVHFIDGANVLTF
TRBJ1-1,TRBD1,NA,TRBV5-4,TGTGCCAGCACCCCCCGGGCAGGGGGCCGTCTTACTGAAGCTTTCTTT,CASTPRAGGRLTEAFF
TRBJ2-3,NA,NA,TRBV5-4,TGTGCCAGCAGCTCCGCATTAGGAGGTATCGCAGATACGCAGTATTTT,CASSSALGGIADTQYF
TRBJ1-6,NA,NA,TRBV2,TGTGCCAGCAGTGGATCAGGACTTCTTAATTCACCCCTCCACTTT,CASSGSGLLNSPLHF
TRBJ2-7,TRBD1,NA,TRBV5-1,TGCGCCAGCAGCTTAGGGACAGTACCCGCCTACGAGCAGTACTTC,CASSLGTVPAYEQYF
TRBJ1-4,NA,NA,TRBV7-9,TGTGCCAGCAGCCTCTTAGCAACTAATGAAAAACTGTTTTTT,CASSLLATNEKLFF
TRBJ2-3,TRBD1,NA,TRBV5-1,TGCGCCAGCGGGACAGGGGCGGATACGCAGTATTTT,CASGTGADTQYF
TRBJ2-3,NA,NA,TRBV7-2,TGTGCCAGCAGCTTAGGGCTAGTCTCAGATACGCAGTATTTT,CASSLGLVSDTQYF
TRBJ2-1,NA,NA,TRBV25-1,TGTGCCAGCAGTGGCATCGCGGGGACCCCCAAGAATGAGCAGTTCTTC,CASSGIAGTPKNEQFF
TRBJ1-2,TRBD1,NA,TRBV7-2,TGTGCCAGCAGCCGATATCTAAAGGGACAGGTGGACTTC,CASSRYLKGQVDF
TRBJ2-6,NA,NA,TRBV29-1,TGCAGCGTTGTACAGTTAAGCTCTGGGGCCAACGTCCTGACTTTC,CSVVQLSSGANVLTF
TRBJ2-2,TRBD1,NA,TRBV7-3,TGTGCCAGCAGCAGAGACAGGGGGCAAGGGGAGCTGTTTTTT,CASSRDRGQGELFF
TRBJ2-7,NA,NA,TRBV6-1,TGTGCCAGCAGTGCCGGGACAATAGGCGAGCAGTACTTC,CASSAGTIGEQYF
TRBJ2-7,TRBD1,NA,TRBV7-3,TGTGCCAGCAGCGTTACGGGACAGGGGATCTACGAGCAGTACTTC,CASSVTGQGIYEQYF
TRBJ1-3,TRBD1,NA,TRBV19,TGTGCCAGTAGTATCCCGGACAGGGGGCGAGGAAACACCATATATTTT,CASSIPDRGRGNTIYF
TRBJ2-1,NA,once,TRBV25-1,TGTGCCACCCAACAGGGGGGAGGGTACAATGAGCAGTTCTTC,CATQQGGGYNEQFF
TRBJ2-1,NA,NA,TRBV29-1,TGCAGCGTTGAAGATCTCTCCGATGAGCAGTTCTTC,CSVEDLSDEQFF
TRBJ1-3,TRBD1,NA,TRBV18,TGTGCCAGCTCACCGGACCTAGGACAGGGAAGCTCTGGAAACACCATATATTTT,CASSPDLGQGSSGNTIYF
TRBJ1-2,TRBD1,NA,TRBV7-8,TGTGCCAGCAGCCCGAGACAGGGCTTCGGCTACACCTTC,CASSPRQGFGYTF
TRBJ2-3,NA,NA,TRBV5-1,TGCGCCAGCAGCCGGGACAGAGCGGGAGATACGCAGTATTTT,CASSRDRAGDTQYF
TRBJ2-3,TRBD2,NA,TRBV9,TGTGCCAGCAGCGTAGCTGGGACTAGCGGGGGCACAGATACGCAGTATTTT,CASSVAGTSGGTDTQYF
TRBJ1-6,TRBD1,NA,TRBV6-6,TGTGCCAGCAGGTCGACGACAGGGGGCGAATCACCCCTCCACTTT,CASRSTTGGESPLHF
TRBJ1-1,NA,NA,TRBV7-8,TGTGCCAGCGCGATCACCGGGACATCTAACACTGAAGCTTTCTTT,CASAITGTSNTEAFF
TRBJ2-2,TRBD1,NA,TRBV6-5,TGTGCCAGCAGTTTCAACAGGGGGTCCGGGGAGCTGTTTTTT,CASSFNRGSGELFF
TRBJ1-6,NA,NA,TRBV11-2,TGTGCCAGCAGCATTAATAATTCACCCCTCCACTTT,CASSINNSPLHF
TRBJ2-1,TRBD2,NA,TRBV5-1,TGCGCCAGCAGCTTGGGGAGCGGGGGGGCCTCCCACAATGAGCAGTTCTTC,CASSLGSGGASHNEQFF
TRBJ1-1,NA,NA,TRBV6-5,TGTGCCAGCAGGAGGAGGGTCGGGAACACTGAAGCTTTCTTT,CASRRRVGNTEAFF
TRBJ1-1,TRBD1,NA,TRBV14,TGTGCCAGCAGCCACGCTCGGGGACAGGGGTTGGGAGAAGCTTTCTTT,CASSHARGQGLGEAFF
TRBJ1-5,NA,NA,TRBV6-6,TGTGCCAGCAGTCAACCTAACAGGTATAGCAATCAGCCCCAGCATTTT,CASSQPNRYSNQPQHF
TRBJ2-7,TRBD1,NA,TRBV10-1,TGCGCCAGCAGTTCGACAGGGGCCTACGAGCAGTACTTC,CASSSTGAYEQYF